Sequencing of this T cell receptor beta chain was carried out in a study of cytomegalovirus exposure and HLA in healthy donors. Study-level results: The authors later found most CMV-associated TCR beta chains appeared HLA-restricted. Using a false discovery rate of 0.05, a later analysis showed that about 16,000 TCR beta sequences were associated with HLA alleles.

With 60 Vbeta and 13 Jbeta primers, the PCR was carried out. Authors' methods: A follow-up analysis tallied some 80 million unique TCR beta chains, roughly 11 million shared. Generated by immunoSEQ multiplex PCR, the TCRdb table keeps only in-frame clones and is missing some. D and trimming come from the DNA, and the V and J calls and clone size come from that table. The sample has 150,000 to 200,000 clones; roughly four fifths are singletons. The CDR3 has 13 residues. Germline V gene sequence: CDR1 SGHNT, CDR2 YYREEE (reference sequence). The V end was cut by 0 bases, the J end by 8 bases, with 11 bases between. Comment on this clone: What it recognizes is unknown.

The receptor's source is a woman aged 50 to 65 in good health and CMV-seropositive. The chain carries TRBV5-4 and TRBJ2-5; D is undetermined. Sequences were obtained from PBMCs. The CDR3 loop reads CASSLVADPTQYF. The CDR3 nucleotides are TGTGCCAGCAGCTTGGTGGCAGATCCTACCCAGTACTTC.